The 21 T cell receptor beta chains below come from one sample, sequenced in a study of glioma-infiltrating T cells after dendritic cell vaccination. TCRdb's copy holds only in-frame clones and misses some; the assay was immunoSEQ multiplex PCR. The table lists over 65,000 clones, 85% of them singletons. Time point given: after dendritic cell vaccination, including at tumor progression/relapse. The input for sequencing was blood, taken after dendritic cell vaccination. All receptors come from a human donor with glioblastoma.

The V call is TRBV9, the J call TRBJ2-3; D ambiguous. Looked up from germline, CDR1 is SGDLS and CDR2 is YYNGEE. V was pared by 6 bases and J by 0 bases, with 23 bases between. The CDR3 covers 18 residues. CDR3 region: CASTPSDGVASSTDTQYF. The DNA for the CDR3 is TGTGCCAGCACCCCATCCGACGGAGTGGCCTCTAGCACAGATACGCAGTATTTT. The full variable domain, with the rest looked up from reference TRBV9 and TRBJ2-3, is DSGVTQTPKHLITATGQRVTLRCSPRSGDLSVYWYQQSLDQGLQFLIQYYNGEERAKGNILERFSAQQFPDLHSELNLSSLELGDSALYFCASTPSDGVASSTDTQYFGPGTRLTVL.

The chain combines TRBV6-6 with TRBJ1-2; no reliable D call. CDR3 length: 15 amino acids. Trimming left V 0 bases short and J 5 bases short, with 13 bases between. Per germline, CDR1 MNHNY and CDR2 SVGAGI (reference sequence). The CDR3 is CASSYSGQIQYGYTF. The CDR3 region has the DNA TGTGCCAGCAGTTACTCTGGTCAGATCCAATATGGCTACACCTTC.

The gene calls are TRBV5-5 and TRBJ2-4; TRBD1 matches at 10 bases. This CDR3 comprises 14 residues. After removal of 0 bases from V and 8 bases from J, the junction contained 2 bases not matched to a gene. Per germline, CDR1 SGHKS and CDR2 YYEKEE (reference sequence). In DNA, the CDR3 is TGTGCCAGCAGCTTGGGCGGGACAGGGGACATTCAGTACTTC. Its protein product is CASSLGGTGDIQYF.

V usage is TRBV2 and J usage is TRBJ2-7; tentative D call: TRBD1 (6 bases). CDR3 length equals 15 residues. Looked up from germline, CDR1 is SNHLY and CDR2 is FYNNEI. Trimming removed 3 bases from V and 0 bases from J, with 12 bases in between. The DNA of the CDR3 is TGTGCCAGCAGTGATAGGCCAGGGGCCTCCTACGAGCAGTACTTC. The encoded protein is CASSDRPGASYEQYF.

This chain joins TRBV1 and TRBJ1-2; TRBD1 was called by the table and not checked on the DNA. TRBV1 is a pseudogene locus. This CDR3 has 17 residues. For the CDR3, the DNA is TGCACCAGCAGCCAAGAACCGGGACAGGAGTACAACTATGGCTACACCTTC. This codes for CTSSQEPGQEYNYGYTF.

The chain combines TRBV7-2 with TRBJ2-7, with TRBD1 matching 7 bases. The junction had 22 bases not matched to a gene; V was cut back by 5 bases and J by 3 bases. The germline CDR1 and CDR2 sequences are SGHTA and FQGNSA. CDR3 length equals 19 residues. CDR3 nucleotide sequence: TGTGCCAGCAGCCCAGCCTGGGCAGGGGGTCGTTCCCAAGGCTACGAGCAGTACTTC. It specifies CASSPAWAGGRSQGYEQYF.

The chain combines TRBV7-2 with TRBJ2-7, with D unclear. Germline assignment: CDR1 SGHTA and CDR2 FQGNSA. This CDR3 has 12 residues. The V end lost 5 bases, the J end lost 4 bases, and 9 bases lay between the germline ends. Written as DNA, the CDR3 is TGTGCCAGCAGCCGTCCAGGTTACGAGCAGTACTTC. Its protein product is CASSRPGYEQYF.

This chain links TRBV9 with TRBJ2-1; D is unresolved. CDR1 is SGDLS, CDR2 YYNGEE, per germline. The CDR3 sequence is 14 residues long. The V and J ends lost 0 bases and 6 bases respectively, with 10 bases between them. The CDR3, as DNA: TGTGCCAGCAGCGTAGGCAGGTTAAGCAATGAGCAGTTCTTC. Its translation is CASSVGRLSNEQFF. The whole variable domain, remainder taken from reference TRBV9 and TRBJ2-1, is DSGVTQTPKHLITATGQRVTLRCSPRSGDLSVYWYQQSLDQGLQFLIQYYNGEERAKGNILERFSAQQFPDLHSELNLSSLELGDSALYFCASSVGRLSNEQFFGPGTRLTVL.

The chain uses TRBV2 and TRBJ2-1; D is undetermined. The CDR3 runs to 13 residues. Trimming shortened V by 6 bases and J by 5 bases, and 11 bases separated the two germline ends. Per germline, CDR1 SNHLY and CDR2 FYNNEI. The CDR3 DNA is TGTGCCAGCAGACGAAGCGTAAACAATGAGCAGTTCTTC. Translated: CASRRSVNNEQFF.

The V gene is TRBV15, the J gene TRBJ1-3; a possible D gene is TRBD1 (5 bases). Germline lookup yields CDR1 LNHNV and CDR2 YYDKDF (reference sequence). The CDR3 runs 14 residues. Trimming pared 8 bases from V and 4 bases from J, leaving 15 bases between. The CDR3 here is CATGDGARGNTIYF. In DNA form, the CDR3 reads TGTGCCACCGGAGATGGGGCACGCGGAAACACCATATATTTT.

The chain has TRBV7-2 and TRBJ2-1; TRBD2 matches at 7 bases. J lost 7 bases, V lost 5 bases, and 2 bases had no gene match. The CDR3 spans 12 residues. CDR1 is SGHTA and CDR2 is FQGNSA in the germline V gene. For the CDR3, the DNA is TGTGCCAGCAGCGCTAGCGGAAATGAGCAGTTCTTC. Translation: CASSASGNEQFF.

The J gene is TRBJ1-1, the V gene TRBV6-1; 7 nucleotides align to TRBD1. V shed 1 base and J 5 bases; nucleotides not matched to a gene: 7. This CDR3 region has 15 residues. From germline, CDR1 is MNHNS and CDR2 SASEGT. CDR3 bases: TGTGCCAGCAGTGAAGACAGGGGTATTATGACTGAAGCTTTCTTT. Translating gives CASSEDRGIMTEAFF.

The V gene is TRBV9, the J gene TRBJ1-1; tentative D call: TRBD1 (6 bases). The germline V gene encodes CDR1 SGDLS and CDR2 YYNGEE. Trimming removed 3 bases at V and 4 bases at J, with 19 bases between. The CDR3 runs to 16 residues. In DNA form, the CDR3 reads TGTGCCAGCAGCGGGCCCCTTACAGGGAAAGGCACTGAAGCTTTCTTT. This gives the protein CASSGPLTGKGTEAFF.

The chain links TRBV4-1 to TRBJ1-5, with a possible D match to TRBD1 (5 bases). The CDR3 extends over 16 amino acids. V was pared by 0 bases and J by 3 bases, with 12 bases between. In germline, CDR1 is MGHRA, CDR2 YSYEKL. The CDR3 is CASSQDMGGTNQPQHF. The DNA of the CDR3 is TGCGCCAGCAGCCAAGATATGGGGGGGACCAATCAGCCCCAGCATTTT.

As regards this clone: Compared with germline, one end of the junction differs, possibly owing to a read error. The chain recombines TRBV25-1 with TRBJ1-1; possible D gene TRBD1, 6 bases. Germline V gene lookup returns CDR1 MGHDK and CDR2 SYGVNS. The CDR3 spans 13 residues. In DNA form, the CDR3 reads TGTGCCAGCAGTGATGGCAGGGGAGTTGAATCTTTCTTT. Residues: CASSDGRGVESFF.

The CDR3 DNA follows: TGTGCCAGCAGTACCCTCCCGGGACTAGCGGGGAAATACGAGCAGTACTTC. Its protein is CASSTLPGLAGKYEQYF. J is TRBJ2-7 and V is TRBV28, with 13 bases aligning to TRBD2. Germline CDR1 reads MDHEN; CDR2 reads SYDVKM. The CDR3 totals 17 residues. Germline trimming cut 5 bases from V and 4 bases from J; bases unmatched to any gene: 11.

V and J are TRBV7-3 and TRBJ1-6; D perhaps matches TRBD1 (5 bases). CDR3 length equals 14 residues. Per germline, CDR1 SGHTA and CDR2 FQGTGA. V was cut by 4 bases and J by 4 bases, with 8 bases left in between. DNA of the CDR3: TGTGCCAGCAGCTCCGGACATTATAATTCACCCCTCCACTTT. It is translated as CASSSGHYNSPLHF.

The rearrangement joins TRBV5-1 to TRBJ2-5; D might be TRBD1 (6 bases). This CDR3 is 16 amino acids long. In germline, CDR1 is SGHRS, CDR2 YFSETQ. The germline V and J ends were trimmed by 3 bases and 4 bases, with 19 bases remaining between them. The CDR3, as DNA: TGCGCCAGCAGCTACAACGGCGTGGGGGCCCTAGAGACCCAGTACTTC. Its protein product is CASSYNGVGALETQYF.

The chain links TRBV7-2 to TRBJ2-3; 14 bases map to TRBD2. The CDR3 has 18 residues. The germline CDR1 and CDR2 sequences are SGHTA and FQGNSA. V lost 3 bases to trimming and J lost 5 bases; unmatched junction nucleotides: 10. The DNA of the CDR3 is TGTGCCAGCAGCTTGGCTCCGACTAGCGGGGGGGCGGTAGATACGCAGTATTTT. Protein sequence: CASSLAPTSGGAVDTQYF.

CDR3 sequence reads: CASSLEGALATEAFF. CDR3 sequence (DNA): TGTGCCAGCAGTCTCGAGGGGGCCCTTGCCACTGAAGCTTTCTTT. V is TRBV14 and J is TRBJ1-1, with 7 bases lining up with TRBD1. Germline V lookup: CDR1 SGHDN, CDR2 FVKESK. With V trimmed by 6 bases and J by 4 bases, 11 bases remained unmatched. This CDR3 region has 15 residues. Combining the CDR3 with reference TRBV14 and TRBJ1-1 gives the whole variable domain EAGVTQFPSHSVIEKGQTVTLRCDPISGHDNLYWYRRVMGKEIKFLLHFVKESKQDESGMPNNRFLAERTGGTYSTLKVQPAELEDSGVYFCASSLEGALATEAFFGQGTRLTVV.

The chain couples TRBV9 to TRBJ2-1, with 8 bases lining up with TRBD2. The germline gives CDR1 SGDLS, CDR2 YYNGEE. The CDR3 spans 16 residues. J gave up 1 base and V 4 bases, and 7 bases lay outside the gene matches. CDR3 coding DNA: TGTGCCAGCAGCTTAAGGCGGGGGGCTTCCTACAATGAGCAGTTCTTC. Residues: CASSLRRGASYNEQFF.